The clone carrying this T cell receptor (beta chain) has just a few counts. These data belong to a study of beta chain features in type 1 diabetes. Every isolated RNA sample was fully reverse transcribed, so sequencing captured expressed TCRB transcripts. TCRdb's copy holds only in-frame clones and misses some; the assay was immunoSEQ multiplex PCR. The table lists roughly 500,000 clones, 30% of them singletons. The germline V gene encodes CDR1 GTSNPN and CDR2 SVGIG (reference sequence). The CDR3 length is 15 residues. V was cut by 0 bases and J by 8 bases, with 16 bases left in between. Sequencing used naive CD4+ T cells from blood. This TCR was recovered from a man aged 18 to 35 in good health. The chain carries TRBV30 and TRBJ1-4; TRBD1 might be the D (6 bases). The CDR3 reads CAWSVTRGRGEKLFF. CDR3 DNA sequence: TGTGCCTGGAGTGTTACCAGGGGAAGAGGAGAAAAACTGTTTTTT.